The 2 T cell receptor beta chains below come from one sample, sequenced in a study of beta chain features in type 1 diabetes. Sequenced material consisted of expressed TCRB transcripts (all of the isolated RNA was reverse transcribed). Assay: immunoSEQ multiplex PCR; the TCRdb copy retains only in-frame clones and omits some. The sample lists about 470,000 clones, 30% occurring once. The sequencing sample was made of naive CD4+ T cells from blood. Every receptor here comes from a man in his late teens or twenties in good health.

The V call is TRBV11-1, the J call TRBJ1-1; D unclear. CDR1 is SGHAT and CDR2 is FQDESV in the germline V gene (reference sequence). This CDR3 comprises 12 residues. Trimming shortened V by 5 bases and J by 8 bases, and 12 bases separated the two germline ends. The CDR3 here is CASSLGTDEAFF. Here the CDR3 DNA reads TGTGCCAGCAGCCTAGGCACGGACGAAGCTTTCTTT. Full variable domain (missing parts from reference TRBV11-1 and TRBJ1-1): EAEVAQSPRYKITEKSQAVAFWCDPISGHATLYWYRQILGQGPELLVQFQDESVVDDSQLPKDRFSAERLKGVDSTLKIQPAELGDSAMYLCASSLGTDEAFFGQGTRLTVV.

This clone was picked up a small number of times. The chain has TRBV30 and TRBJ2-5; 8 bases line up with TRBD2. There are 14 residues in the CDR3. The V gene's germline CDR1 is GTSNPN and CDR2 SVGIG (reference sequence). V shed 1 base, J shed 4 bases, and the junction held 5 bases outside the gene matches. The CDR3 loop is CAWSAGLAPETQYF. In nucleotides, the CDR3 is TGTGCCTGGAGTGCAGGACTAGCCCCAGAGACCCAGTACTTC.